Listed below are T cell receptor beta chains from one sample, sequenced in a study of response to subunit inactivated influenza vaccine. TCRdb reprocessed the RT-PCR reads with MiXCR, giving one entry per CDR3 protein. This table has 800,000 or so distinct CDR3 sequences, roughly 20% appearing once. Material: PBMCs from blood, obtained approximately 5 days after vaccination. The receptors come from a man in his fifties who received an inactivated influenza vaccine. CDR3s include the opening cysteine and the closing phenylalanine or tryptophan. A D gene is named only where the DNA matches it firmly. Some rows mark clone size as missing; the rest say once, few, many or name a class of expanded clone.

V gene	D gene	J gene	clone size	CDR3 protein	CDR3 DNA
TRBV30	-	TRBJ2-5	-	CAWSVPSGFQETQYF	TGTGCCTGGAGTGTACCATCAGGTTTCCAAGAGACCCAGTACTTC
TRBV7-2	TRBD2	TRBJ2-7	few	CASSRSAGGAYEQYF	TGTGCCAGCAGCCGATCAGCGGGGGGAGCCTACGAGCAGTACTTC
TRBV28	-	TRBJ2-1	-	CASSIDSSSYNEQFF	TGTGCCAGCAGCATTGATTCTAGCTCCTACAATGAGCAGTTCTTC
TRBV29-1	TRBD2	TRBJ2-1	-	CSVSLAGGPGEQFF	TGCAGCGTATCTTTAGCGGGAGGGCCGGGTGAGCAGTTCTTC
TRBV11-3	TRBD2	TRBJ2-6	-	CASSSGLAGGGFGSGANVLTF	TGTGCCAGCAGCTCCGGACTAGCGGGAGGCGGCTTCGGCTCTGGGGCCAACGTCCTGACTTTC
TRBV6-1	-	TRBJ2-3	few	CAVKGGGIDTQYF	TGTGCGGTTAAGGGGGGGGGCATAGATACGCAGTATTTT
TRBV6-1	TRBD1	TRBJ1-1	many	CASSEFTGGTEAFF	TGTGCCAGCAGTGAATTTACAGGGGGCACTGAAGCTTTCTTT
TRBV9	TRBD2	TRBJ2-3	-	CASSATSGYTDTQYF	TGTGCCAGCAGCGCGACTAGCGGTTACACAGATACGCAGTATTTT
TRBV4-3	TRBD2	TRBJ2-1	many	CASSQDVRSGISDEQFF	TGCGCCAGCAGCCAAGATGTGCGGAGCGGGATAAGCGATGAGCAGTTCTTC
TRBV10-3	-	TRBJ1-1	few	CAISGSSTGNTEAFF	TGTGCCATCAGTGGGTCATCGACAGGGAACACTGAAGCTTTCTTT
TRBV5-4	TRBD2	TRBJ2-6	few	CASSYRTSGGTRSGANVLTF	TGTGCCAGCAGCTATCGGACTAGCGGGGGGACCAGGTCTGGGGCCAACGTCCTGACTTTC
TRBV7-2	-	TRBJ1-5	few	CASSLQGRANQPQHF	TGTGCCAGCAGCCTACAGGGAAGAGCGAATCAGCCCCAGCATTTT
TRBV27	TRBD2	TRBJ2-7	few	CASSLSGLVGEQYF	TGTGCCAGCAGTTTATCGGGACTAGTTGGCGAGCAGTACTTC
TRBV6-1	-	TRBJ1-2	few	CASSQQGKGYGYTF	TGTGCCAGCAGTCAACAGGGAAAGGGGTATGGCTACACCTTC
TRBV5-6	TRBD1	TRBJ2-5	few	CASRPGGEETQYF	TGTGCCAGCAGGCCAGGGGGCGAGGAGACCCAGTACTTC
TRBV1	-	TRBJ1-1	few	CTSSQDPDRARSAMNTEAFF	TGCACCAGCAGCCAAGATCCCGACAGGGCGAGGTCGGCGATGAACACTGAAGCTTTCTTT
TRBV5-1	-	TRBJ2-7	-	CASSARDGSYEQYF	TGCGCCAGCAGCGCTCGGGACGGTTCCTACGAGCAGTACTTC
TRBV20-1	-	TRBJ2-3	few	CSASGNRLDTQYF	TGCAGTGCTAGCGGGAATCGGTTAGATACGCAGTATTTT
TRBV4-2	-	TRBJ1-2	-	CASSQVGGENGYTF	TGTGCCAGCAGCCAAGTCGGCGGAGAGAATGGCTACACCTTC
TRBV5-6	-	TRBJ1-1	-	CASSYGHQAFF	TGTGCCAGCAGTTACGGGCACCAAGCTTTCTTT
TRBV18	TRBD2	TRBJ2-5	few	CASSPRGLAPYQETQYF	TGTGCCAGCTCACCACGGGGACTAGCTCCCTACCAAGAGACCCAGTACTTC
TRBV20-1	TRBD1	TRBJ1-5	-	CSARDGTAHQPQHF	TGCAGTGCTAGAGATGGGACAGCACATCAGCCCCAGCATTTT
TRBV6-1	-	TRBJ2-7	few	CASAVGTALGSYEQYF	TGTGCCAGCGCCGTAGGGACGGCCCTGGGCTCCTACGAGCAGTACTTC
TRBV12-3/TRBV12-4	-	TRBJ1-2	few	CASSLGVLGANGYTF	TGTGCCAGCAGTTTGGGCGTCTTAGGCGCGAATGGCTACACCTTC
TRBV3-1	TRBD2	TRBJ2-1	few	CASSQEGGGALRPEQFF	TGTGCCAGCAGCCAAGAGGGCGGGGGGGCCTTACGTCCTGAGCAGTTCTTC
TRBV11-2	TRBD2	TRBJ2-5	-	CASSPTRSGTQETQYF	TGTGCCAGCAGCCCGACCCGTAGCGGGACTCAGGAGACCCAGTACTTC
TRBV12-3/TRBV12-4	TRBD1	TRBJ2-2	-	CASGPGTATGELFF	TGTGCCAGCGGCCCCGGGACAGCCACCGGGGAGCTGTTTTTT
TRBV5-1	TRBD2	TRBJ2-7	-	CASSLDPVSGSRYEQYF	TGCGCCAGCAGCTTGGACCCAGTTAGCGGGAGTCGATACGAGCAGTACTTC
TRBV24-1	TRBD1	TRBJ1-2	few	CATSNSGQGHYGYTF	TGTGCCACCAGTAATTCGGGACAGGGCCACTATGGCTACACCTTC
TRBV20-1	-	TRBJ1-1	few	CSARDRKSAEAFF	TGCAGTGCTAGAGATCGGAAGAGTGCTGAAGCTTTCTTT
TRBV6-5	-	TRBJ2-3	-	CASSSLDSTDTQYF	TGTGCCAGCAGTTCCCTGGACAGTACAGATACGCAGTATTTT
TRBV10-3	-	TRBJ2-1	-	CAISVTSNEQFF	TGTGCCATCAGTGTTACTAGCAATGAGCAGTTCTTC
TRBV15	-	TRBJ2-3	few	CATSRDILEDTQYF	TGTGCCACCAGCAGAGATATTTTAGAAGATACGCAGTATTTT
TRBV10-3	-	TRBJ2-1	-	CAISEGTNEQFF	TGTGCCATCAGTGAAGGGACCAATGAGCAGTTCTTC
TRBV5-1	-	TRBJ1-2	-	CASSLARQESGYGYTF	TGCGCCAGCAGCTTGGCCCGACAGGAGTCGGGCTATGGCTACACCTTC
TRBV13	TRBD2	TRBJ2-3	-	CASSLGPSGGSTDTQYF	TGTGCCAGCAGCTTAGGTCCTAGCGGGGGAAGCACAGATACGCAGTATTTT
TRBV4-2	-	TRBJ2-7	many	CASSQDVGSYEQYF	TGTGCCAGCAGCCAAGACGTCGGGAGCTACGAGCAGTACTTC
TRBV6-5	TRBD2	TRBJ2-3	-	CASSYGLAGRTDTQYF	TGTGCCAGCAGTTACGGGCTAGCGGGTAGGACAGATACGCAGTATTTT
TRBV29-1	-	TRBJ2-7	-	CSVEEGWVQYF	TGCAGCGTTGAGGAGGGGTGGGTGCAGTACTTC
TRBV12-3/TRBV12-4	TRBD2	TRBJ2-7	few	CASSLGFLRGSSYEQYF	TGTGCCAGCAGTTTAGGATTCTTGCGGGGGAGCTCCTACGAGCAGTACTTC
TRBV2	TRBD2	TRBJ2-1	few	CASSPIAGGISNEQFF	TGTGCCAGCAGTCCAATAGCGGGAGGGATCAGTAATGAGCAGTTCTTC
TRBV7-8	TRBD2	TRBJ2-2	few	CASSLVIAGDTGELFF	TGTGCCAGCAGCTTAGTAATAGCGGGAGACACCGGGGAGCTGTTTTTT
TRBV18	-	TRBJ2-7	-	CASSAYRQPSPYEQYF	TGTGCCAGCTCAGCCTACAGACAACCTAGCCCCTACGAGCAGTACTTC
TRBV6-1	TRBD1	TRBJ1-5	-	CASSPVGQGARGNQPQHF	TGTGCCAGCAGTCCCGTGGGACAGGGGGCGCGGGGCAATCAGCCCCAGCATTTT
TRBV28	-	TRBJ2-3	few	CASSSLRGELITDTQYF	TGTGCCAGCAGTTCGCTGAGGGGGGAACTAATCACAGATACGCAGTATTTT
TRBV2	-	TRBJ2-1	-	CASRIKGAYNEQFF	TGTGCCAGCAGGATCAAGGGGGCCTACAATGAGCAGTTCTTC
TRBV5-1	-	TRBJ2-7	many	CASGSGETLGEQYF	TGCGCCAGCGGGTCCGGCGAGACCCTGGGGGAGCAGTACTTC
TRBV6-2/TRBV6-3	-	TRBJ2-5	few	CASNKRDRETQYF	TGTGCCAGCAATAAGCGGGACAGAGAGACCCAGTACTTC
TRBV7-2	-	TRBJ2-7	few	CASSTGTLSSYEQYF	TGTGCCAGCAGTACCGGGACTTTAAGCTCCTACGAGCAGTACTTC
TRBV29-1	-	TRBJ2-3	-	CSVEDQWGPDTQYF	TGCAGCGTTGAAGATCAGTGGGGGCCAGATACGCAGTATTTT
TRBV4-3	-	TRBJ2-7	-	CASSQDIRVSSYEQYF	TGCGCCAGCAGCCAAGATATTCGGGTTAGCTCCTACGAGCAGTACTTC
TRBV20-1	-	TRBJ2-5	few	CSFRDGSFGTQYF	TGCAGCTTCCGGGACGGGAGTTTTGGGACCCAGTACTTC